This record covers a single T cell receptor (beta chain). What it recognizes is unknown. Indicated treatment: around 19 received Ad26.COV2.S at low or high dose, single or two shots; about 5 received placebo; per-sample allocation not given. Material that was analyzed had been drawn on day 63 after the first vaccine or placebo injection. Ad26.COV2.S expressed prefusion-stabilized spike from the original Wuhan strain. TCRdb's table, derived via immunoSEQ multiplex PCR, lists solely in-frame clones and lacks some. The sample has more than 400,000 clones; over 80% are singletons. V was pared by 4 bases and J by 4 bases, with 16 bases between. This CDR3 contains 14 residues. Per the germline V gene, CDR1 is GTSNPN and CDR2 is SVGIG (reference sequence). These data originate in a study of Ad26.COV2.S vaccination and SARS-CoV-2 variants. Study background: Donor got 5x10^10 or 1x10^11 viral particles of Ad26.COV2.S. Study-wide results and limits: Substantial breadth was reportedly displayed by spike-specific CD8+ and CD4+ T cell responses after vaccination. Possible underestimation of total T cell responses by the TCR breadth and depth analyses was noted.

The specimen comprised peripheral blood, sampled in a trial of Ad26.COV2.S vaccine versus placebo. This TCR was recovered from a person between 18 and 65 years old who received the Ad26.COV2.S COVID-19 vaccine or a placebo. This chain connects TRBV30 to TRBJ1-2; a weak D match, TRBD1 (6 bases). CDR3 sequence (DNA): TGTGCCTGGACCCCTTCCGGGGGCGGCTATGGCTACACCTTC. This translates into CAWTPSGGGYGYTF.